A few counts support the clone carrying this T cell receptor beta chain. The target antigen is unknown. V was trimmed by 1 base and J by 5 bases, leaving 9 bases between them. Germline V gene lookup returns CDR1 MGHRA and CDR2 YSYEKL. This CDR3 has 14 residues. 5'RACE with constant-segment primers built TCRalpha and TCRbeta cDNA libraries with UMIs. TCRdb called the 5' RACE reads again in MiXCR, with one record for every CDR3 protein. The sample includes about 270,000 distinct CDR3 sequences, 15% to 20% of them seen just once. The data derive from a study of T-cell memory formation after mild COVID-19. The wider study: Among the donors, TCR clusters were largely specific to each donor. Study outcomes and limitations: Pre-infection memory harbored some responding clones, suggesting cross-reactive memory joined. Later expanders leaned CD4+, whereas clones that contracted between day 15 and 85 were balanced CD4/CD8.

This clonotype was obtained from a man in his late teens or twenties who had mild COVID-19 (a few samples of this study predate the infection). Cell type and time point are not known. The sample comprised PBMCs or a T cell subset sorted from them (not recorded which). The V and J genes are TRBV4-1 and TRBJ1-5; D uncertain. The CDR3 DNA sequence: TGCGCCAGCAGCCAAGCCTTAATGGATCAGCCCCAGCATTTT. Protein product: CASSQALMDQPQHF.